This entry lists 28 T cell receptor beta chains sequenced from one sample in a study of blood T cell repertoires in COVID-19. Measured with immunoSEQ multiplex PCR; TCRdb has only the in-frame clones, and not every one. The sample yields 150,000 or so clones, over 75% seen once. The material sequenced was peripheral blood. These receptors all stem from a man aged 70-80 years who had recovered from COVID-19.

V is TRBV27 and J is TRBJ1-5; perhaps TRBD1 as D (6 bases). Germline V lookup: CDR1 MNHEY, CDR2 SMNVEV (reference sequence). The ends were cut back, 3 bases at V and 5 bases at J, with 14 bases in the middle. This CDR3 is built from 15 residues. DNA of the CDR3: TGTGCCAGCAGTTTTGCAGGGGAAGAAGATCAGCCCCAGCATTTT. It codes for CASSFAGEEDQPQHF.

The CDR3 bases are TGTGCCCGGGGACAGGGTGTTAATGAGCAGTTCTTC. It yields the protein CARGQGVNEQFF. J is TRBJ2-1 and V is TRBV30; 9 positions agree with TRBD1. The CDR3 has 12 residues. Germline V gives CDR1 GTSNPN, CDR2 SVGIG (reference sequence). Trimming at V came to 8 bases and at J to 7 bases, leaving 6 bases not matched to a gene.

CDR3 sequence: CASSILTGTGYSPLHF. The CDR3 DNA reads TGTGCCAGTAGTATCCTGACAGGGACGGGGTATTCACCCCTCCACTTT. The rearrangement uses TRBV19 and TRBJ1-6; 7 bases are a match to TRBD1. The CDR3 is 16 residues long. The V and J ends lost 3 bases and 8 bases, in that order; junction bases with no gene match: 10. Germline assignment: CDR1 LNHDA and CDR2 SQIVND (reference sequence).

The rearrangement joins TRBV6-1 to TRBJ1-2, with TRBD1 as a possible D gene (5 bases). CDR1 is MNHNS and CDR2 is SASEGT in the germline V gene. V was cut by 3 bases and J by 9 bases, with 11 bases left in between. The CDR3 loop spans 12 amino acids. The CDR3 DNA reads TGTGCCAGCAGTGACCAGGGTCGTCGCTACACCTTC. This gives the protein CASSDQGRRYTF.

V usage is TRBV19 and J usage is TRBJ1-5; 7 bases line up with TRBD1. Germline CDR1 is LNHDA and CDR2 is SQIVND (reference sequence). Trimming removed 7 bases from V and 0 bases from J; junction bases left unmatched: 12. The CDR3 length is 17 residues. The CDR3 DNA is TGTGCCAGTAAGGGGGCGGCGGAAACTTATAGCAATCAGCCCCAGCATTTT. It is translated as CASKGAAETYSNQPQHF. The whole variable domain, remainder taken from reference TRBV19 and TRBJ1-5, is DGGITQSPKYLFRKEGQNVTLSCEQNLNHDAMYWYRQDPGQGLRLIYYSQIVNDFQKGDIAEGYSVSREKKESFPLTVTSAQKNPTAFYLCASKGAAETYSNQPQHFGDGTRLSIL.

The chain couples TRBV29-1 to TRBJ2-7; 8 positions agree with TRBD2. Germline loops: CDR1 SQVTM, CDR2 ANQGSEA. J was trimmed by 4 bases and V by 0 bases; bases with no gene match: 8. There are 15 residues in the CDR3. The CDR3 DNA reads as TGCAGCGTTGAAGATCTTGACGGGAGGGGTTACGAGCAGTACTTC. Residues: CSVEDLDGRGYEQYF.

CDR3 sequence reads: CASSPGANNSPLHF. The DNA of the CDR3 is TGTGCCAGCTCACCAGGAGCGAATAATTCACCCCTCCACTTT. The rearrangement links TRBV18 to TRBJ1-6, with no clear D. V gave up 2 bases and J gave up 5 bases, with 7 bases separating them. Germline V gene lookup returns CDR1 KGHSH and CDR2 LQKENI. The CDR3 is made up of 14 amino acids.

The chain couples TRBV10-3 to TRBJ1-2; 7 positions agree with TRBD1. J lost 0 bases, V lost 8 bases, and 3 bases had no gene match. The CDR3 loop spans 13 amino acids. Germline V gene sequence: CDR1 ENHRY, CDR2 SYGVKD. The CDR3 bases are TGTGCCATCGCGACAGGGACTAACTATGGCTACACCTTC. This encodes CAIATGTNYGYTF.

The chain carries TRBV9 and TRBJ2-1; weak D call: TRBD1 (6 bases). V lost 2 bases to trimming and J lost 1 base, with 10 bases between them. The germline gives CDR1 SGDLS, CDR2 YYNGEE. The CDR3 is 15 residues long. The CDR3 sequence: CASSVAGTSYNEQFF. CDR3 bases: TGTGCCAGCAGCGTCGCCGGGACATCCTACAATGAGCAGTTCTTC.

This clone was observed once. V is TRBV18 and J is TRBJ2-3, with 7 bases that match TRBD2. Germline V CDR1 and CDR2: KGHSH, LQKENI. The CDR3 consists of 15 residues. After removal of 3 bases from V and 6 bases from J, the junction contained 9 bases not matched to a gene. The CDR3 loop is CASSPRTSLVDTQYF. Here the CDR3 DNA reads TGTGCCAGCTCACCCCGGACTAGTTTGGTCGATACGCAGTATTTT.

This clone has only one observation. J is TRBJ2-1 and V is TRBV7-3; tentative D call: TRBD1 (6 bases). Per the germline V gene, CDR1 is SGHTA and CDR2 is FQGTGA. Deletions cut 2 bases from V and 10 bases from J, with 18 bases between. The CDR3 has 15 amino acids. The CDR3 DNA sequence: TGTGCCAGCAGCTTACAGGGGCCCGAAACGGGGGAGCAGTTCTTC. Translated: CASSLQGPETGEQFF.

The J gene is TRBJ1-2, the V gene TRBV5-6; TRBD1 aligns across 8 bases. V was pared by 3 bases and J by 2 bases, with 6 bases of the junction left unmatched. CDR3 length: 15 amino acids. Germline lookup yields CDR1 SGHDT and CDR2 YYEEEE. DNA of the CDR3: TGTGCCAGCAGCTCCGGACAGGGTAGGAACTATGGCTACACCTTC. It is translated as CASSSGQGRNYGYTF.

This chain uses TRBV5-1 with TRBJ1-3; 8 nucleotides agree with TRBD1. Per the germline V gene, CDR1 is SGHRS and CDR2 is YFSETQ. V shed 4 bases, J shed 2 bases, and the junction held 5 bases outside the gene matches. CDR3 size: 15 residues. The CDR3 DNA reads TGCGCCAGCAGCGTATCACAGGGGGCTGGAAACACCATATATTTT. This codes for CASSVSQGAGNTIYF.

V is TRBV18 and J is TRBJ2-7; 10 bases are shared with TRBD1. J was trimmed by 6 bases and V by 2 bases; bases with no gene match: 7. Germline lookup yields CDR1 KGHSH and CDR2 LQKENI. The CDR3 has 15 amino acids. CDR3 loop: CASSPAGTGDSEQYF. DNA of the CDR3: TGTGCCAGCTCACCAGCCGGGACAGGGGATTCCGAGCAGTACTTC.

This chain links TRBV9 with TRBJ2-5; 9 nucleotides agree with TRBD1. This CDR3 spans 15 amino acids. Trimming cost V 5 bases and J 7 bases; bases outside gene matches: 12. Germline V gives CDR1 SGDLS, CDR2 YYNGEE. The DNA for the CDR3 is TGTGCCAGCAGTGCGGGACAGGGACCTCTCGGGACCCAGTACTTC. Translation: CASSAGQGPLGTQYF.

This chain connects TRBV12-2 to TRBJ2-2; TRBD1 was called by the table and not checked on the DNA. TRBV12-2 is given as a pseudogene. The CDR3 consists of 18 residues. The CDR3 DNA reads TGTGCAAGTCGCTTAAGGATACAGGGGACAGAGAACACCGGGGAGCTGTTTTTT. Protein product: CASRLRIQGTENTGELFF.

This chain uses TRBV7-9 with TRBJ1-1; D remains ambiguous. The CDR3 loop spans 15 amino acids. Germline V lookup: CDR1 SEHNR, CDR2 FQNEAQ (reference sequence). Trimming removed 5 bases at V and 5 bases at J, with 18 bases between. In nucleotides, the CDR3 is TGTGCCAGCAGCCTAAGGACGGATCGGGGAACTGAAGCTTTCTTT. Translating gives CASSLRTDRGTEAFF.

The chain links TRBV2 to TRBJ1-6; D perhaps matches TRBD1 (6 bases). The germline V gene encodes CDR1 SNHLY and CDR2 FYNNEI. The CDR3 length is 15 residues. V was clipped by 6 bases and J by 0 bases, with 9 bases between them. The CDR3 nucleotides read TGTGCCAGCAGGGACAGAAGCTCCTATAATTCACCCCTCCACTTT. Translated, it gives CASRDRSSYNSPLHF.

The V call is TRBV28, the J call TRBJ2-3; 10 bases are a match to TRBD2. The CDR3 sequence is 15 residues long. Germline trimming cut 5 bases from V and 4 bases from J; bases unmatched to any gene: 6. The germline gives CDR1 MDHEN, CDR2 SYDVKM. CDR3 DNA: TGTGCCAGCAGTGGACAGCGGGAGGGCGCAGATACGCAGTATTTT. Its translation is CASSGQREGADTQYF.

V is TRBV28 and J is TRBJ1-2; D might be TRBD1 (6 bases). This CDR3 contains 14 residues. Trimming removed 6 bases at V and 5 bases at J, with 16 bases between. Per the germline V gene, CDR1 is MDHEN and CDR2 is SYDVKM. In DNA form, the CDR3 reads TGTGCCAGCAGCCTAGGGGGACACGGATATGGCTACACCTTC. It is translated as CASSLGGHGYGYTF.

The chain recombines TRBV5-1 with TRBJ2-3; a weak D match, TRBD2 (5 bases). There are 15 residues in the CDR3. V lost 2 bases and J 4 bases, leaving 14 bases between the germline ends. Germline lookup yields CDR1 SGHRS and CDR2 YFSETQ. CDR3 DNA sequence: TGCGCCAGCAGCTTACGAGGGTTTTCTTCAGATACGCAGTATTTT. It specifies CASSLRGFSSDTQYF.

The gene calls are TRBV7-8 and TRBJ1-1, with 9 bases matching TRBD1. J was trimmed by 5 bases and V by 4 bases; bases with no gene match: 2. This CDR3 has 13 residues. Germline V gene sequence: CDR1 SGHVS, CDR2 FQNEAQ. The CDR3: CASSYRGRTEAFF. CDR3 DNA sequence: TGTGCCAGCAGCTACAGGGGGCGGACTGAAGCTTTCTTT.

The CDR3 loop is CASRDTGSANEKLFF. The CDR3 nucleotides read TGTGCCAGCAGGGATACAGGGTCGGCTAATGAAAAACTGTTTTTT. This chain connects TRBV6-5 to TRBJ1-4, with D maybe TRBD1 (6 bases). The CDR3 is made up of 15 amino acids. The V gene lost 6 bases and the J gene lost 3 bases, with 14 bases spanning the gap. Per germline, CDR1 MNHEY and CDR2 SVGAGI.

The chain uses TRBV27 and TRBJ2-5; D remains unclear. The CDR3 runs to 12 residues. Trimming removed 6 bases at V and 4 bases at J, with 9 bases between. Germline assignment: CDR1 MNHEY and CDR2 SMNVEV (reference sequence). In DNA, the CDR3 is TGTGCCAGCAGCCCTAACGGAGAGACCCAGTACTTC. It codes for CASSPNGETQYF.

This rearrangement joins TRBV11-2 to TRBJ2-7; TRBD2 agrees at 7 bases. CDR1 and CDR2 from the germline V gene are SGHAT and FQNNGV. The CDR3 is 15 amino acids. The V and J ends lost 2 bases and 4 bases, in that order; junction bases with no gene match: 8. CDR3 sequence reads: CASSLSSGRQYEQYF. CDR3 bases: TGTGCCAGCAGCTTATCATCCGGGAGGCAGTACGAGCAGTACTTC.

The V call is TRBV24-1, the J call TRBJ2-3; tentative D call: TRBD1 (5 bases). CDR3 size: 15 residues. Germline V gene data show CDR1 as KGHDR and CDR2 as SFDVKD. The V end was cut by 9 bases, the J end by 1 base, with 16 bases between. The CDR3 DNA follows: TGTGCCACCGCGGACCCAGGGCGACGCACAGATACGCAGTATTTT. It yields the protein CATADPGRRTDTQYF.

This rearrangement joins TRBV12-5 to TRBJ1-1; D is uncertain. The CDR3 contains 14 residues. CDR1 is LGHNT and CDR2 is FRNRAP in the germline V gene. Trimming removed 3 bases at V and 0 bases at J, with 8 bases between. The CDR3 reads CASGLGLMNTEAFF. The CDR3 region has the DNA TGTGCTAGTGGTTTAGGACTCATGAACACTGAAGCTTTCTTT.

The chain has TRBV11-2 and TRBJ2-7, with 8 bases fitting TRBD1. CDR3 length: 15 residues. The V and J ends lost 1 base and 2 bases, in that order; junction bases with no gene match: 4. Germline V lookup: CDR1 SGHAT, CDR2 FQNNGV. CDR3 residues: CASSLATGEAYEQYF. In nucleotides, the CDR3 is TGTGCCAGCAGCTTAGCGACAGGGGAGGCCTACGAGCAGTACTTC.